Shown below are 10 T cell receptor beta chains from a single sample sequenced in a study of beta chain features in type 1 diabetes. Since all of the isolated RNA was reverse transcribed, expressed TCRB transcripts were what got sequenced. Data came from immunoSEQ multiplex PCR; TCRdb stores just in-frame clones and leaves some out. The repertoire has just under 150,000 clones, more than 9% of them found once; the top ten carry about 1.3%. Source material: naive CD4+ T cells from blood. The receptor source for this set is a young man in good health.

This clone was counted between two and nine times. The chain carries TRBV5-1 and TRBJ2-7; 15 bases map to TRBD2. V shed 4 bases and J 5 bases; nucleotides not matched to a gene: 7. CDR3 length: 16 amino acids. CDR1 SGHRS and CDR2 YFSETQ come from the germline V gene. The CDR3 sequence is CASSEGTSGGFDEQYF. The CDR3 coding sequence is TGCGCCAGCAGCGAAGGGACTAGCGGGGGGTTCGACGAGCAGTACTTC.

V gene TRBV7-8 combines with J gene TRBJ2-2, with D perhaps TRBD1 (5 bases). Looked up from germline, CDR1 is SGHVS and CDR2 is FQNEAQ. Trimming pared 6 bases from V and 0 bases from J, leaving 8 bases between. The CDR3 is 14 residues long. The CDR3: CASSYRSNTGELFF. Here the CDR3 DNA reads TGTGCCAGCAGTTACAGGTCGAACACCGGGGAGCTGTTTTTT.

In this sample, this clone turned up once. This chain connects TRBV6-5 to TRBJ1-2; D is unclear. CDR1 MNHEY and CDR2 SVGAGI come from the germline V gene. The CDR3 is 15 amino acids. Between the trimmed V and J ends, which lost 7 bases and 7 bases, there was a span of 22 bases. Here the CDR3 reads CASTSFGLVSGGYTF. The CDR3 DNA reads TGTGCCAGCACCTCTTTCGGACTGGTATCTGGTGGCTACACCTTC.

This clone was counted at least ten times. The chain carries TRBV4-2 and TRBJ1-2; 7 bases match TRBD1. Germline values: CDR1 LGHNA, CDR2 YNFKEQ. The trim removed 8 bases at V and 0 bases at J, leaving 0 bases unmatched. This CDR3 region has 12 residues. Here the CDR3 reads CASGQANYGYTF. The CDR3 DNA reads TGTGCCAGCGGACAGGCTAACTATGGCTACACCTTC.

The chain has TRBV27 and TRBJ1-6, with D unresolved. The V gene's germline CDR1 is MNHEY and CDR2 SMNVEV (reference sequence). This CDR3 region has 12 residues. V shed 4 bases and J shed 10 bases, with 8 bases lying between them. CDR3 residues: CASSSPSSPLHF. In DNA, the CDR3 is TGTGCCAGCAGTTCCCCTTCCTCACCCCTCCACTTT.

This clone was found a few times. This chain links TRBV7-8 with TRBJ1-2, with a tentative D call TRBD1 (5 bases). Germline V gene lookup returns CDR1 SGHVS and CDR2 FQNEAQ. CDR3 length: 15 residues. V was clipped by 3 bases and J by 0 bases, with 11 bases between them. CDR3 sequence: CASSLLGGTNYGYTF. The DNA for the CDR3 is TGTGCCAGCAGCTTGCTCGGGGGGACTAACTATGGCTACACCTTC.

This clone was seen a handful of times. The rearrangement joins TRBV6-5 to TRBJ2-2; 11 bases match TRBD2. The CDR3 consists of 15 residues. CDR1 MNHEY and CDR2 SVGAGI come from the germline V gene. After removal of 6 bases from V and 4 bases from J, the junction contained 4 bases not matched to a gene. CDR3 amino acids: CASSSGTSGTGELFF. In DNA, the CDR3 is TGTGCCAGCAGCTCCGGGACTAGCGGCACCGGGGAGCTGTTTTTT.

The rearrangement uses TRBV5-1 and TRBJ2-3; 8 nucleotides align to TRBD1. Germline V gene sequence: CDR1 SGHRS, CDR2 YFSETQ. The length of the CDR3 is 16 residues. The V gene end was trimmed by 0 bases and the J gene end by 3 bases; junction bases not matched to a gene: 6. CDR3 protein: CASSLVVQGATDTQYF. The DNA for the CDR3 is TGCGCCAGCAGCTTGGTCGTTCAGGGGGCTACAGATACGCAGTATTTT.

This clone was detected ten times or more. The rearrangement uses TRBV5-6 and TRBJ2-7, with 7 bases aligning to TRBD2. There are 14 residues in the CDR3. Germline V gene sequence: CDR1 SGHDT, CDR2 YYEEEE. V was pared by 4 bases and J by 4 bases, with 8 bases of the junction left unmatched. The CDR3 DNA reads TGTGCCAGCAGCCCCTTGGGGGGGGAGTACGAGCAGTACTTC. It specifies CASSPLGGEYEQYF.

The chain links TRBV5-1 to TRBJ2-2; 9 nucleotides line up with TRBD1. From germline, CDR1 is SGHRS and CDR2 YFSETQ. This CDR3 has 16 amino acids. J was trimmed by 0 bases and V by 4 bases; bases with no gene match: 4. CDR3 in DNA: TGCGCCAGCAGCGGGGGACAGGGATCGAACACCGGGGAGCTGTTTTTT. This translates into CASSGGQGSNTGELFF.